A single sample is the source of the 10 T cell receptor beta chains below, sequenced in a study of response to subunit inactivated influenza vaccine. TCRdb processed the RT-PCR reads anew with MiXCR; each CDR3 protein has one entry. Of around 530,000 distinct CDR3 sequences detected, 12% appear once; the ten largest clones hold around 9.6%. The sample consisted of PBMCs from blood, taken on the day of vaccination. These receptor sequences come from a man between 45 and 60 years old who received an inactivated influenza vaccine.

This clonotype was counted many times. The V call is TRBV4-2, the J call TRBJ2-1, with D maybe TRBD2 (5 bases). This CDR3 has 19 residues. CDR1 is LGHNA, CDR2 YNFKEQ, per germline. Trimming left V 0 bases short and J 0 bases short, with 18 bases between. The CDR3 loop is CASSQDDGTTGSSYNEQFF. The DNA of the CDR3 is TGTGCCAGCAGCCAAGACGACGGAACGACGGGGAGCTCCTACAATGAGCAGTTCTTC.

This clonotype was counted many times. This sequence joins TRBV4-2 and TRBJ2-2; D is unclear. The CDR3 is 19 amino acids. CDR1 is LGHNA and CDR2 is YNFKEQ in the germline V gene. V shed 0 bases and J shed 0 bases, with 17 bases lying between them. CDR3 DNA: TGTGCCAGCAGCCAAGAGCCCCGGGCTATAGGTGCGAACACCGGGGAGCTGTTTTTT. Translation gives CASSQEPRAIGANTGELFF.

This clonotype was seen ten or more times. The CDR3 coding sequence is TGTGCCAGCAGTTCGCTCCCGACCGGGACAGCAAACTATGGCTACACCTTC. It specifies CASSSLPTGTANYGYTF. V is TRBV2 and J is TRBJ1-2; TRBD1 agrees at 7 bases. The germline V gene has CDR1 SNHLY and CDR2 FYNNEI. The CDR3 contains 17 residues. The V and J ends lost 5 bases and 2 bases, in that order; junction bases with no gene match: 14.

This clonotype was found a few times. The chain employs TRBV7-8 and TRBJ1-3; maybe TRBD1 (5 bases). Germline V gene data show CDR1 as SGHVS and CDR2 as FQNEAQ. The CDR3 has 16 amino acids. V was cut by 5 bases and J by 3 bases, with 17 bases left in between. The CDR3 protein is CASSPGHTGGGNTIYF. The CDR3 DNA reads TGTGCCAGCAGCCCCGGACACACCGGAGGTGGAAACACCATATATTTT.

In its sample, this clonotype was seen a few times. The V and J genes are TRBV6-2 or TRBV6-3 and TRBJ2-7, with 8 bases lining up with TRBD1. The CDR3 is 14 amino acids. Germline CDR1 MNHEY, CDR2 SVGEGT. V was clipped by 7 bases and J by 5 bases; unmatched bases: 10. The CDR3 DNA sequence: TGTGCCAGCACCCCGGACAGGGTGTACCACGAGCAGTACTTC. This translates into CASTPDRVYHEQYF.

This clonotype came up a few times. The rearrangement uses TRBV4-1 and TRBJ1-1, with unresolved D. V lost 1 base to trimming and J lost 3 bases, with 18 bases between them. Per the germline V gene, CDR1 is MGHRA and CDR2 is YSYEKL. This CDR3 region has 17 residues. In DNA form, the CDR3 reads TGCGCCAGCAGCCAAGGTTCATGGCTAAGGGATCACACTGAAGCTTTCTTT. Protein product: CASSQGSWLRDHTEAFF.

The chain recombines TRBV6-1 with TRBJ1-1, with 9 bases that match TRBD1. The germline V gene encodes CDR1 MNHNS and CDR2 SASEGT. The CDR3 consists of 14 residues. The V gene end was trimmed by 5 bases and the J gene end by 7 bases; junction bases not matched to a gene: 8. The chain's CDR3 is CASSISGTGFEAFF. In DNA form, the CDR3 reads TGTGCCAGCAGTATTTCCGGGACAGGGTTTGAAGCTTTCTTT.

The genes are TRBV29-1 and TRBJ1-3; D remains unclear. CDR1 and CDR2 from the germline V gene are SQVTM and ANQGSEA. V was shortened by 7 bases and J by 1 base, with 11 bases between the two germline ends. The CDR3 runs to 13 residues. In DNA, the CDR3 is TGCAGCGCTCGACGGGGATCTGGAAACACCATATATTTT. This encodes CSARRGSGNTIYF.

There are a few counts of this clonotype. The chain joins TRBV28 to TRBJ1-6, with D unresolved. Trimming stripped 3 bases from V and 5 bases from J, with 11 bases between. The CDR3 covers 15 residues. CDR1 and CDR2 from the germline V gene are MDHEN and SYDVKM. The CDR3 DNA reads as TGTGCCAGCAGTTTGTTTAGCGGGGATAATTCACCCCTCCACTTT. Translated: CASSLFSGDNSPLHF. Drawing the rest from reference TRBV28 and TRBJ1-6, the complete variable domain is DVKVTQSSRYLVKRTGEKVFLECVQDMDHENMFWYRQDPGLGLRLIYFSYDVKMKEKGDIPEGYSVSREKKERFSLILESASTNQTSMYLCASSLFSGDNSPLHFGNGTRLTVT.

This clonotype was counted a few times. An end of the junction does not agree with germline; a read error may underlie this. J is TRBJ2-7 and V is TRBV5-1; D may be TRBD1 or TRBD2 (5 bases each). The germline gives CDR1 SGHRS, CDR2 YFSETQ. The CDR3 has 13 amino acids. The DNA of the CDR3 is TGCGCCAGCAGCTTGTGGGGGTCCGGGCCCCAATCTTTC. Residues: CASSLWGSGPQSF.